The TCR beta chain described here comes from a study of shared clonotypes between healthy human individuals. General study results and limits: It was only blood that was sampled, and tissue repertoires likely differ. Around 5.3% of naive CD4 clonotypes were shared across four donors.

In the case of this clone: Its antigen is undetermined.

The CDR3 runs 14 residues. Trimming left V 2 bases short and J 7 bases short, with 13 bases between. Germline V gives CDR1 SGHRS, CDR2 YFSETQ. Tens of thousands of T cell genomes, or about 190 ng DNA, went into the sorted-subset replicate PCRs. In the authors' methods: ImmunoSEQ junction-only sequences lacked quality scores, so their filtering differed. Sequenced by immunoSEQ multiplex PCR; TCRdb stores in-frame clones only, minus some. V and J calls and clone size follow that table, whereas D and trimming were derived from the DNA. Among about 1.1 million clones, roughly 77% were seen once, and the ten largest hold 0.85% to 1%.

The chain uses TRBV5-1 and TRBJ2-1; D is ambiguous. The sequenced sample was memory CD4+ T cells from PBMCs. The subset was: CD45RA-negative fraction. The receptor's source is a man younger than 35 in good health. Some clones in this sample may be carry-over from other donors' samples. The CDR3 reads CASSFGSMANEQFF. The CDR3 DNA sequence: TGCGCCAGCAGCTTTGGATCTATGGCAAATGAGCAGTTCTTC.